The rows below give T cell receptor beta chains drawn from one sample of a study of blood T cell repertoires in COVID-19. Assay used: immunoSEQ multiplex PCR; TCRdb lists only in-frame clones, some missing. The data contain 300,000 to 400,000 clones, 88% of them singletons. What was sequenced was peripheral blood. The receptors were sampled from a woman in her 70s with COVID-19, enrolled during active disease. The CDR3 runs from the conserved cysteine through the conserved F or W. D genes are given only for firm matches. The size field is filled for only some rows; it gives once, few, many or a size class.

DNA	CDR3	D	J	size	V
TGCGCCAGCAGCTACGGGATTAACTATGGCTACACCTTC	CASSYGINYGYTF	-	TRBJ1-2	-	TRBV5-1
TGTGCCAGCAGCTTACAACAGGGTCATAGGCAGCCCCAGCATTTT	CASSLQQGHRQPQHF	-	TRBJ1-5	-	TRBV7-2
TGTGCCAGCACCCGCCTTGGTGAGACTGAAGCTTTCTTT	CASTRLGETEAFF	-	TRBJ1-1	-	TRBV2
TGTGCCAGCAGCCAAGATACAGGTTTCTATGGCTACACCTTC	CASSQDTGFYGYTF	-	TRBJ1-2	-	TRBV3-1/TRBV3-2
TGTGCCAGTAGTATCAATCGGCGGGATTCCTACGAGCAGTACTTC	CASSINRRDSYEQYF	-	TRBJ2-7	-	TRBV19
TGCGCCAGCAGTCCCGATGGGGGGGCCACCTACGAGCAGTACTTC	CASSPDGGATYEQYF	-	TRBJ2-7	-	TRBV5-1
TGTGCCAGCAGCTTAGGCGGGGGGGCAGATACGCAGTATTTT	CASSLGGGADTQYF	TRBD2	TRBJ2-3	once	TRBV7-8
TGTGCCAGCAGCCGGGGACAGGCTGGGGAGCTGTTTTTT	CASSRGQAGELFF	TRBD1	TRBJ2-2	-	TRBV7-2
TGTGCCAGCAGCTTAGGGGTACAAGCTTTCTTT	CASSLGVQAFF	-	TRBJ1-1	-	TRBV5-6
TGTGCCAGCAGCGTAGGTGGAGGTCCCGCAACTAATGAAAAACTGTTTTTT	CASSVGGGPATNEKLFF	-	TRBJ1-4	-	TRBV9
TGTGCCTGGAGTGTAAACATGCTCTATGGCTACACCTTC	CAWSVNMLYGYTF	-	TRBJ1-2	once	TRBV30
TGTGCCTGGAGTCTCGGGACAGTCAATCAGCCCCAGCATTTT	CAWSLGTVNQPQHF	TRBD1	TRBJ1-5	-	TRBV30
TGCGCCAGCAGCTTTGAGCGAGGAGTGCCCTATGGCTACACCTTC	CASSFERGVPYGYTF	-	TRBJ1-2	once	TRBV5-1
TGTGCCAGCAGTGAAAGTTCGACAGCACCAAATCAGCCCCAGCATTTT	CASSESSTAPNQPQHF	-	TRBJ1-5	-	TRBV2
TGTGCCACCAGTGAACCAGGGGGGTCGAACACCGGGGAGCTGTTTTTT	CATSEPGGSNTGELFF	-	TRBJ2-2	-	TRBV24-1
TGCGCCAGCAGTCAATTTTCGGACCTCGCGGGACAGGGAACCTACGAGCAGTACTTC	CASSQFSDLAGQGTYEQYF	TRBD1	TRBJ2-7	few	TRBV23-1
TGTGCCTGGAGCCCCCGGCGGGATACGCAGTATTTT	CAWSPRRDTQYF	-	TRBJ2-3	-	TRBV30
TGTGCCAGCAGCTTATGGACAGGGGGCGGCTCACCCCTCCACTTT	CASSLWTGGGSPLHF	TRBD1	TRBJ1-6	-	TRBV5-6
TGTGCCAGTAGATCGGACAGGGACTCTGGAAACACCATATATTTT	CASRSDRDSGNTIYF	TRBD1	TRBJ1-3	-	TRBV19
TGTGCCAGCAGCCCCTACCCGGGGGGCTCCTACGAGCAGTACTTC	CASSPYPGGSYEQYF	TRBD2	TRBJ2-7	-	TRBV2
TGTGCCAGCAGCGTAGAGGCTAGCGGGGGACTGGATACGCAGTATTTT	CASSVEASGGLDTQYF	TRBD2	TRBJ2-3	-	TRBV9
TGTGCCAGCAGCCTGGACAGCTCAAGCACAGATACGCAGTATTTT	CASSLDSSSTDTQYF	-	TRBJ2-3	-	TRBV5-8
TGTGCCACCAGTGATCCGACAGAGAGCTCCTACAATGAGCAGTTCTTC	CATSDPTESSYNEQFF	-	TRBJ2-1	-	TRBV24-1
TGCGCCAGCAGCCCGGACAGGGGAGAGGGTGAAGCTTTCTTT	CASSPDRGEGEAFF	TRBD1	TRBJ1-1	-	TRBV5-1
TGCGCCAGCAGCTCTTTCAGCGGGGGGCAAGAGACCCAGTACTTC	CASSSFSGGQETQYF	TRBD2	TRBJ2-5	-	TRBV5-1
-	CASSSEAVLGETQYF	-	TRBJ2-5	-	TRBV4-1
TGTGCCAGCAGTTTGGCCGCGGGCACTGAAGCTTTCTTT	CASSLAAGTEAFF	-	TRBJ1-1	few	TRBV12-3/TRBV12-4
TGTGCCAGCAGCTTACTAGCGGGGGGGGACACCGGGGAGCTGTTTTTT	CASSLLAGGDTGELFF	TRBD2	TRBJ2-2	-	TRBV5-4
TGTGCCAGCAGCCTGACCGGGGGGCATGTCATTCAGTACTTC	CASSLTGGHVIQYF	-	TRBJ2-4	-	TRBV6-5